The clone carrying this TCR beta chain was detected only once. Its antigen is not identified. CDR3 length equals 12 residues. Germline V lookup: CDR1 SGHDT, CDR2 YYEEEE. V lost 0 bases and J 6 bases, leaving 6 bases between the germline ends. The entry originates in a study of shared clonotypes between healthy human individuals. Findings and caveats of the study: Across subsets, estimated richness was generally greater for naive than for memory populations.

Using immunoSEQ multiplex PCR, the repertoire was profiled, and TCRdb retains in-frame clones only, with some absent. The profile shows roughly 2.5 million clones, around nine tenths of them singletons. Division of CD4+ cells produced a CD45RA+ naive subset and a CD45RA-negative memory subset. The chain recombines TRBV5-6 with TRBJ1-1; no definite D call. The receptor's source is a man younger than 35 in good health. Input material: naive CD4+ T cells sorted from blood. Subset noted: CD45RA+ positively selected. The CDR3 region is CASSLEGSEAFF. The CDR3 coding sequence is TGTGCCAGCAGCTTGGAAGGGTCTGAAGCTTTCTTT. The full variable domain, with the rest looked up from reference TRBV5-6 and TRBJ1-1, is DAGVTQSPTHLIKTRGQQVTLRCSPKSGHDTVSWYQQALGQGPQFIFQYYEEEERQRGNFPDRFSGHQFPNYSSELNVNALLLGDSALYLCASSLEGSEAFFGQGTRLTVV.